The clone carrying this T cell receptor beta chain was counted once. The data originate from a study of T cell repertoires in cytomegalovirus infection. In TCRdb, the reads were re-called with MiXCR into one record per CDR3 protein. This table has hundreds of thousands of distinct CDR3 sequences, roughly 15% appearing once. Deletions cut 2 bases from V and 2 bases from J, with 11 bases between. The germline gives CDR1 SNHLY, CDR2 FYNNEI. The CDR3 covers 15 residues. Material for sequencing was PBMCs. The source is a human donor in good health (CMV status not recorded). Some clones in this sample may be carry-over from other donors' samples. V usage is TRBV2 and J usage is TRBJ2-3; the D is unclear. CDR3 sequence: CASSENFSPTDTQYF. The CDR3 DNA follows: TGTGCCAGCAGTGAAAATTTTTCCCCCACAGATACGCAGTATTTT.